This TCR beta chain was obtained from a study of blood T cell repertoires in COVID-19. For the study at large: Acute and convalescent COVID-19 samples came from the United States, Italy and Spain. T cells, B-cell-depleted T cells, or PBMCs provided the cDNA or gDNA that served as material.

V was trimmed by 3 bases and J by 8 bases, leaving 19 bases between them. CDR1 and CDR2 from the germline V gene are DFQATT and SNEGSKA (reference sequence). This CDR3 region has 14 residues. How the authors handled the data: Estimates of nucleated cell counts were drawn from the amplification of reference gene primers. TCRdb keeps only in-frame clones here, not all; method: immunoSEQ multiplex PCR. V, J and clone size derive from that table, while D and trimming were established from the DNA sequence. The table includes about 97,000 clones, roughly 88% detected once. This receptor was obtained from a man aged 50-60 years with COVID-19, enrolled during active disease. The sequenced sample consisted of peripheral blood. The chain is built from TRBV20-1 and TRBJ1-2, with D perhaps TRBD1 (6 bases). CDR3 protein: CSASPPGGAEGYTF. The CDR3 DNA reads TGCAGTGCTAGTCCACCGGGGGGGGCGGAGGGCTACACCTTC.